Sequencing of this T cell receptor (beta chain) was carried out in a study of cytomegalovirus exposure and HLA in healthy donors. Study information: In an earlier analysis, approximately 120 million unique TCR beta sequences were found from 200 million or so T cells. Whole-study results and caveats: Analyzed later, most CMV-associated TCR beta chains appeared HLA-restricted. When analyzed later, the rates of TCR association showed variation by HLA locus, with DRB1 the most and HLA-C the fewest.

Trimming at V came to 4 bases and at J to 8 bases, leaving 8 bases not matched to a gene. CDR3 length: 15 residues. The germline V gene has CDR1 SGHAT and CDR2 FQNNGV. A remark on this clone: The antigen is undetermined.

The study ran its PCR with 60 Vbeta and 13 Jbeta primers. In the authors' workflow: The authors later counted 70 million to 80 million unique TCR beta chains, 8.5 million to 13 million of them shared. The repertoire was sequenced with immunoSEQ multiplex PCR; TCRdb's copy has only in-frame clones and lacks some. The D gene and trimming were derived from the DNA, and the V and J assignments and clone size from that table. The sample holds about 98,000 clones; around 70% are singletons and the top ten take about 2.5%. The receptor was derived from a man aged 45-60 years in good health and CMV-seronegative. The V call is TRBV11-2, the J call TRBJ1-1, with 12 nucleotides matching TRBD1. Input material: PBMCs. CDR3 protein: CASSSRDRGQEEAFF. The CDR3 DNA reads as TGTGCCAGCAGCTCCCGGGACAGGGGGCAAGAGGAAGCTTTCTTT.